The 22 T cell receptor beta chains below all came from one sample that was sequenced in a study of blood T cells in healthy people across ages. PCR was performed a second time for about 7 to 12 cycles using a sample-barcoded 5' primer and a J-beta primer mix. TCRdb re-called the 5' RACE reads with MiXCR, one entry per CDR3 protein. The sample includes roughly 1,100,000 distinct CDR3 sequences, about 23% of them seen just once. These sequences were also reported in another study, on T cells of mothers and their children.

Sample: blood. These receptors were collected from a girl aged 2-10 years in good health.

This clonotype occurred a few times. The rearrangement links TRBV10-3 to TRBJ2-7, with no clear D. This CDR3 is built from 13 residues. V lost 2 bases to trimming and J lost 1 base, with 6 bases between them. Germline CDR1 is ENHRY and CDR2 is SYGVKD. In DNA, the CDR3 is TGTGCCATCAGTGAGACCCTTTCCTACGAGCAGTACTTC. Translation gives CAISETLSYEQYF.

V and J are TRBV10-3 and TRBJ2-7; TRBD2 matches at 8 bases. The germline V gene encodes CDR1 ENHRY and CDR2 SYGVKD. The CDR3 is 13 residues long. The V and J ends lost 8 bases and 2 bases, in that order; junction bases with no gene match: 5. The DNA for the CDR3 is TGTGCCATCCTGACTAGCGATACCTACGAGCAGTACTTC. Translated: CAILTSDTYEQYF.

The V call is TRBV7-2, the J call TRBJ1-3; TRBD1 aligns across 7 bases. This CDR3 is 16 amino acids long. From germline, CDR1 is SGHTA and CDR2 FQGNSA. V lost 5 bases and J lost 4; bases outside the gene matches: 11. DNA of the CDR3: TGTGCCAGCAGCCCTGAGACAGGGCTAGTCGGAAACACCATATATTTT. It is translated as CASSPETGLVGNTIYF. Full variable domain (outside the CDR3, taken from reference TRBV7-2 and TRBJ1-3): GAGVSQSPSNKVTEKGKDVELRCDPISGHTALYWYRQSLGQGLEFLIYFQGNSAPDKSGLPSDRFSAERTGGSVSTLTIQRTQQEDSAVYLCASSPETGLVGNTIYFGEGSWLTVV.

The J gene is TRBJ2-5, the V gene TRBV19, with TRBD1 identical over 7 bases. Judging by the DNA end, TRBJ2-7 fits better; the J call may be wrong. In germline, CDR1 is LNHDA, CDR2 SQIVND (reference sequence). The CDR3 consists of 13 residues. Here the CDR3 reads CASSTSTGYEQYF. The CDR3 bases are TGTGCCAGTAGTACCTCGACAGGGTACGAGCAGTACTTC.

The V call is TRBV3-1, the J call TRBJ1-2; D uncertain. Germline V gives CDR1 LGHDT, CDR2 YNNKEL (reference sequence). This CDR3 is 13 amino acids long. V gave up 1 base and J gave up 7 bases, with 10 bases separating them. The CDR3 nucleotides read TGTGCCAGCAGCCAAGGCGACTGGACTGGCTACACCTTC. It yields the protein CASSQGDWTGYTF. Looking up the rest from reference TRBV3-1 and TRBJ1-2 gives the full variable domain: DTAVSQTPKYLVTQMGNDKSIKCEQNLGHDTMYWYKQDSKKFLKIMFSYNNKELIINETVPNRFSPKSPDKAHLNLHINSLELGDSAVYFCASSQGDWTGYTFGSGTRLTVV.

The genes are TRBV5-1 and TRBJ2-5, with 10 bases identical to TRBD2. The end of the DNA aligns better with TRBJ2-7, so the J call may be wrong. This CDR3 is built from 17 residues. Germline V gene sequence: CDR1 SGHRS, CDR2 YFSETQ. The CDR3 DNA sequence: TGCGCCAGCAGCTTGGTCCCTAGCGGGGGAAGCTCCTACGAGCAGTACTTC. This gives the protein CASSLVPSGGSSYEQYF.

The rearrangement joins TRBV20-1 to TRBJ2-1; D might be TRBD2 (6 bases). Between the trimmed V and J ends, which lost 4 bases and 6 bases, there was a span of 10 bases. The V gene's germline CDR1 is DFQATT and CDR2 SNEGSKA (reference sequence). The CDR3 spans 12 residues. CDR3 in DNA: TGCAGTGCTAAAGGGGACTTCAATGAGCAGTTCTTC. Protein sequence: CSAKGDFNEQFF.

This clonotype was seen repeatedly, ten times or more. The CDR3 loop reads CASSPRDSSYNEQFF. The CDR3 DNA sequence: TGTGCCAGCAGCCCCCGGGACAGCTCCTACAATGAGCAGTTCTTC. The V call is TRBV5-5, the J call TRBJ2-1; 7 bases map to TRBD1. Germline loops: CDR1 SGHKS, CDR2 YYEKEE (reference sequence). The CDR3 totals 15 residues. V shed 4 bases, J shed 0 bases, and the junction held 4 bases outside the gene matches.

The chain carries TRBV6-2 or TRBV6-3 and TRBJ1-2; D remains ambiguous. The CDR3 has 12 residues. Trimming shortened V by 6 bases and J by 0 bases, and 5 bases separated the two germline ends. The germline V gene encodes CDR1 MNHEY and CDR2 SVGEGT. In DNA form, the CDR3 reads TGTGCCAGCAGAAGAGCTAACTATGGCTACACCTTC. This translates into CASRRANYGYTF.

The chain uses TRBV20-1 and TRBJ2-1, with 13 bases identical to TRBD2. V shed 5 bases, J shed 1 base, and the junction held 5 bases outside the gene matches. The CDR3 spans 16 residues. CDR1 and CDR2 from the germline V gene are DFQATT and SNEGSKA (reference sequence). CDR3: CSALRLAGGSYNEQFF. CDR3 nucleotides: TGCAGTGCTCTCCGACTAGCGGGAGGTTCCTACAATGAGCAGTTCTTC.

Points on this clonotype: Here the CDR3 omits its conserved ending phenylalanine or tryptophan, so a read error is the likely source. The gene calls are TRBV27 and TRBJ2-1; 7 positions agree with TRBD2. The V and J ends lost 5 bases and 5 bases, in that order; junction bases with no gene match: 15. In germline, CDR1 is MNHEY, CDR2 SMNVEV (reference sequence). The CDR3 spans 17 residues. The DNA of the CDR3 is TGTGCCAGCAGTCCCCTTGGGAGTGCGGGAGTGGACAATGAGCAGTTCTCC. It encodes CASSPLGSAGVDNEQFS.

In its sample, this clonotype was seen many times. J is TRBJ2-5 and V is TRBV7-2; 10 nucleotides align to TRBD1. Germline-derived CDR1 and CDR2 are SGHTA and FQGNSA. J was trimmed by 5 bases and V by 1 base; bases with no gene match: 7. CDR3 length: 16 amino acids. CDR3 sequence reads: CASSLETGGWKETQYF. The CDR3 nucleotides are TGTGCCAGCAGCTTAGAGACAGGGGGCTGGAAGGAGACCCAGTACTTC.

This clonotype was seen a handful of times. The chain links TRBV11-2 to TRBJ2-3, with 7 bases fitting TRBD2. The CDR3 runs 17 residues. Losses at the gene ends were 5 bases for V and 4 bases for J; bases not matched to a gene: 15. CDR1 and CDR2 (germline): SGHAT, FQNNGV. The DNA for the CDR3 is TGTGCCAGCAGCCCGTGGCTGACGGGAGGTGGCGCAGATACGCAGTATTTT. Translated, it gives CASSPWLTGGGADTQYF.

The V gene is TRBV12-3 or TRBV12-4, the J gene TRBJ1-3; D unclear. The CDR3 loop spans 14 amino acids. Trimming took off 1 base at V and 3 bases at J, with 7 bases between the two ends. CDR3 DNA: TGTGCCAGCAGTTTAGGGAGGGTTGGAAACACCATATATTTT. Residues: CASSLGRVGNTIYF.

J is TRBJ2-1 and V is TRBV5-6; TRBD1 is a possible D gene (6 bases). Looked up from germline, CDR1 is SGHDT and CDR2 is YYEEEE. The length of the CDR3 is 16 residues. V lost 0 bases to trimming and J lost 8 bases, with 18 bases between them. This CDR3 is CASSLVGQRLGDEQFF. In DNA, the CDR3 is TGTGCCAGCAGCTTGGTCGGACAGCGGCTTGGCGATGAGCAGTTCTTC.

The chain carries TRBV19 and TRBJ2-7; 9 bases fit TRBD2. Germline CDR1 LNHDA, CDR2 SQIVND (reference sequence). This CDR3 region has 16 residues. V was pared by 6 bases and J by 0 bases, with 9 bases of the junction left unmatched. The CDR3 protein is CASSPRLAVYSYEQYF. DNA for the CDR3: TGTGCCAGTAGCCCCCGACTAGCGGTTTACTCCTACGAGCAGTACTTC.

The J gene is TRBJ2-7, the V gene TRBV4-1; D remains ambiguous. Trimming left V 1 base short and J 6 bases short, with 19 bases between. The CDR3 runs to 16 residues. CDR1 and CDR2 from the germline V gene are MGHRA and YSYEKL. This chain's CDR3 is CASSQADPQMVAEQYF. CDR3 DNA sequence: TGCGCCAGCAGCCAAGCGGACCCCCAGATGGTGGCCGAGCAGTACTTC.

This clonotype was detected a few times. Here the CDR3 reads CASSLSGGRGPSNEQFF. The CDR3 DNA reads as TGTGCCAGCAGTTTATCTGGCGGGAGGGGACCATCAAATGAGCAGTTCTTC. The gene calls are TRBV27 and TRBJ2-1; 9 nucleotides agree with TRBD2. CDR3 length equals 17 residues. Germline V gene lookup returns CDR1 MNHEY and CDR2 SMNVEV (reference sequence). V trimming: 0 bases; J trimming: 7 bases; junction bases outside the gene matches: 10.

This clonotype appeared a few times. In nucleotides, the CDR3 is TGTGCCAGCAGTTACCTAACCACTGAAGCTTTCTTT. Translated: CASSYLTTEAFF. V usage is TRBV6-6 and J usage is TRBJ1-1; D is uncertain. V lost 2 bases and J 4 bases, leaving 5 bases between the germline ends. Germline CDR1 and CDR2: MNHNY and SVGAGI (reference sequence). The length of the CDR3 is 12 residues.

The chain carries TRBV4-1 and TRBJ1-1, with a weak D call TRBD1 (5 bases). Trimming pared 0 bases from V and 7 bases from J, leaving 12 bases between. The CDR3 loop spans 14 amino acids. Germline lookup yields CDR1 MGHRA and CDR2 YSYEKL. CDR3 nucleotide sequence: TGCGCCAGCAGCCAAGAGTTCCAGGGAGGTGAAGCTTTCTTT. Residues: CASSQEFQGGEAFF.

The chain recombines TRBV10-3 with TRBJ2-4; 7 bases are a match to TRBD2. The CDR3 extends over 11 amino acids. The germline CDR1 and CDR2 sequences are ENHRY and SYGVKD. J was trimmed by 8 bases and V by 10 bases; bases with no gene match: 5. The CDR3 reads CATGGGDIQYF. In DNA form, the CDR3 reads TGTGCCACCGGTGGGGGGGACATTCAGTACTTC.

V and J are TRBV25-1 and TRBJ1-1, with TRBD1 as a possible D gene (6 bases). V lost 1 base to trimming and J lost 1 base, with 13 bases between them. CDR3 length: 16 amino acids. Germline V gene sequence: CDR1 MGHDK, CDR2 SYGVNS. This CDR3 is CASSEFTGPQNTEAFF. The CDR3 DNA is TGTGCCAGCAGTGAATTTACAGGGCCACAGAACACTGAAGCTTTCTTT.